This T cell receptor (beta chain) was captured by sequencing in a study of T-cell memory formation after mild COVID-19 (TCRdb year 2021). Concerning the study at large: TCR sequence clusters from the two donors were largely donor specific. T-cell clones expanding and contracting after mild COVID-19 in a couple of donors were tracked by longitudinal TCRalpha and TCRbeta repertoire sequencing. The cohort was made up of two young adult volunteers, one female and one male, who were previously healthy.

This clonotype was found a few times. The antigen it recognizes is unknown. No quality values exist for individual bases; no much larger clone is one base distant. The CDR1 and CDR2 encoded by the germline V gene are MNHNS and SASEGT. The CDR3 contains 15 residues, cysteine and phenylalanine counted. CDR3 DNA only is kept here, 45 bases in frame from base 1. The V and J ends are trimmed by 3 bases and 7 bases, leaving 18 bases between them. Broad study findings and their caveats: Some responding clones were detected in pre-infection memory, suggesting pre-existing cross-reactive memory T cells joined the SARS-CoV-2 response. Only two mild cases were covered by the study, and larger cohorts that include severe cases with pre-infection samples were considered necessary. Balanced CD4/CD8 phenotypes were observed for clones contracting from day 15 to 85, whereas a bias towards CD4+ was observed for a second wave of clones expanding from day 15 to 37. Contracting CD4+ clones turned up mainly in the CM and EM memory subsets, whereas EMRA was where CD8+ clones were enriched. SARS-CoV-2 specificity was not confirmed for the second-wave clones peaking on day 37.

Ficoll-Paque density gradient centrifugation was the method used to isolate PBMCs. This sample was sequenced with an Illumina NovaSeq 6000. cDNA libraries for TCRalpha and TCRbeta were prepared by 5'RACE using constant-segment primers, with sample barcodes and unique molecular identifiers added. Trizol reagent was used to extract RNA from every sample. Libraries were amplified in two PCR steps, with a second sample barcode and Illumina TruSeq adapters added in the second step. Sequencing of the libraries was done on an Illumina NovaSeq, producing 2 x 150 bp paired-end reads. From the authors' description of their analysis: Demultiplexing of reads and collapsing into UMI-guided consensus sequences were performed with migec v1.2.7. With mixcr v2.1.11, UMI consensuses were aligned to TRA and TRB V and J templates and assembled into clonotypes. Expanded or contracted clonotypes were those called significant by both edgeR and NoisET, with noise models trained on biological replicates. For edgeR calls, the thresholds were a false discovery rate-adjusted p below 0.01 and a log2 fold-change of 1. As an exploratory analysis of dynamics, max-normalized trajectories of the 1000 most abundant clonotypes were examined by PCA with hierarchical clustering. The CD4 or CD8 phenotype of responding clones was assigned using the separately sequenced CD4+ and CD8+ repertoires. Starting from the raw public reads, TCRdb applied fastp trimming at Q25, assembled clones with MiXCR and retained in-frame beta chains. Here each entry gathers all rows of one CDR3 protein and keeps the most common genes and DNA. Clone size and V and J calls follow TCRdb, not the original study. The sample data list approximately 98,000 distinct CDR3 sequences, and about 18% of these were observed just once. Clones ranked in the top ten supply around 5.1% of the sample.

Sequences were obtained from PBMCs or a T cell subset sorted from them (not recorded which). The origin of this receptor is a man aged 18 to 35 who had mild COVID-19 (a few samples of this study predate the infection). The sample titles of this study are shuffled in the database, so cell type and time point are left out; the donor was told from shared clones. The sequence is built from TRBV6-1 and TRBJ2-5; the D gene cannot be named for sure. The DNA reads TGTGCCAGCAGTGATGGGCTCTGGGTCCATTGGACCCAGTACTTC. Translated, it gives CASSDGLWVHWTQYF.